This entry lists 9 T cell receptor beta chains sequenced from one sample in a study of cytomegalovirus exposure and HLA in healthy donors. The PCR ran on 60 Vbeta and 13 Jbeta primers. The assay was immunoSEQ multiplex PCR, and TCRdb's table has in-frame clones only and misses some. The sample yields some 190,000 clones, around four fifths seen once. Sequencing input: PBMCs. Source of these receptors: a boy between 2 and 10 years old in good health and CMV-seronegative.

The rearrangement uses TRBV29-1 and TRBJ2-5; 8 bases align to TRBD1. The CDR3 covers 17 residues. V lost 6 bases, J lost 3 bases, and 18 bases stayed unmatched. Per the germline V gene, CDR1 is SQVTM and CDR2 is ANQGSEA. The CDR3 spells CSVRPVDRAGDEETQYF. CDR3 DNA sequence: TGCAGCGTCCGACCCGTGGACAGGGCGGGCGACGAAGAGACCCAGTACTTC. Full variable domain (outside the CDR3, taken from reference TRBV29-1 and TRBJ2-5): SAVISQKPSRDICQRGTSLTIQCQVDSQVTMMFWYRQQPGQSLTLIATANQGSEATYESGFVIDKFPISRPNLTFSTLTVSNMSPEDSSIYLCSVRPVDRAGDEETQYFGPGTRLLVL.

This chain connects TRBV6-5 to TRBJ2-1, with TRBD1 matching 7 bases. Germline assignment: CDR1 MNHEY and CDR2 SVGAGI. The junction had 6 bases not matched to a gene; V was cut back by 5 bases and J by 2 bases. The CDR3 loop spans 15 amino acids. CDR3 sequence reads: CASSNDRAPYNEQFF. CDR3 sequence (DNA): TGTGCCAGCAGTAACGACAGGGCCCCCTACAATGAGCAGTTCTTC.

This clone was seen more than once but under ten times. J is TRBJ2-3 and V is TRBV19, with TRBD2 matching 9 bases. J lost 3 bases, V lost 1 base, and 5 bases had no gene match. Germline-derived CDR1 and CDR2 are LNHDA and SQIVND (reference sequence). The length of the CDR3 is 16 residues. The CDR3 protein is CASSIGGGAWTDTQYF. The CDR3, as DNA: TGTGCCAGTAGTATAGGCGGGGGGGCCTGGACAGATACGCAGTATTTT.

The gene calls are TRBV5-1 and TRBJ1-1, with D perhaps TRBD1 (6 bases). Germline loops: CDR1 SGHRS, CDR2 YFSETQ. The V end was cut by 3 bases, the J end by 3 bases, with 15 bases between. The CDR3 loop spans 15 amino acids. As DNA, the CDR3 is TGCGCCAGCAGCTCCCGGGACAACTCCTACACTGAAGCTTTCTTT. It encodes CASSSRDNSYTEAFF.

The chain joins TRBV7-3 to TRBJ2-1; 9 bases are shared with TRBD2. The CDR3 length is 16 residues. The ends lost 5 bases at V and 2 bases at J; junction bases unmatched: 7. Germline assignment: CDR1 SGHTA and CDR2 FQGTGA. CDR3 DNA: TGTGCCAGCAGCCCGGGGGGCGGGAGGGCCTACAATGAGCAGTTCTTC. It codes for CASSPGGGRAYNEQFF. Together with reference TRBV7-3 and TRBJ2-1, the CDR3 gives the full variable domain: GAGVSQTPSNKVTEKGKYVELRCDPISGHTALYWYRQSLGQGPEFLIYFQGTGAADDSGLPNDRFFAVRPEGSVSTLKIQRTERGDSAVYLCASSPGGGRAYNEQFFGPGTRLTVL.

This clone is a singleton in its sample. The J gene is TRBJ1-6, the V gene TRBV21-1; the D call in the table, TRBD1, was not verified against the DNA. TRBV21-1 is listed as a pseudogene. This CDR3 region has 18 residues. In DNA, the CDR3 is TGTGCCAGCAGCAAAGGGTCTATCGGCGGACAGGAGTACTCACCCCTCCACTTT. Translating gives CASSKGSIGGQEYSPLHF.

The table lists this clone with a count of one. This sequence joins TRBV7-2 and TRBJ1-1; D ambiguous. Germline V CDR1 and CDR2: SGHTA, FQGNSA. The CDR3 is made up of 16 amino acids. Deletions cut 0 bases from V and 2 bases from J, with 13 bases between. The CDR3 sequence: CASSLATVAANTEAFF. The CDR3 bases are TGTGCCAGCAGCTTAGCGACGGTAGCCGCCAACACTGAAGCTTTCTTT.

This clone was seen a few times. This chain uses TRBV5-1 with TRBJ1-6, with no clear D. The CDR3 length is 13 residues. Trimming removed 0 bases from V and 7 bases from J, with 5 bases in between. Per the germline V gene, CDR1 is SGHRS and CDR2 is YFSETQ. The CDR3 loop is CASSLVSNSPLHF. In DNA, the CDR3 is TGCGCCAGCAGCTTGGTATCGAATTCACCCCTCCACTTT.

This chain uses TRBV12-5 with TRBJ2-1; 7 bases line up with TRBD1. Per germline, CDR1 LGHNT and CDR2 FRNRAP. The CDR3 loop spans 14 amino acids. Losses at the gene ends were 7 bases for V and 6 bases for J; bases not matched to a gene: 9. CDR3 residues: CASASPGQFNEQFF. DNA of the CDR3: TGTGCTAGTGCTTCCCCGGGACAGTTCAATGAGCAGTTCTTC.